A single sample is the source of the 17 T cell receptor beta chains below, sequenced in a study of T-cell memory formation after mild COVID-19. TCRdb re-called the 5' RACE reads through MiXCR, storing one row per CDR3 protein. Here the sample spans 150,000 to 200,000 distinct CDR3 sequences, around 21% being singletons. The sample was PBMCs or a T cell subset sorted from them (not recorded which). These receptors were taken from an adult woman who had mild COVID-19 (a few samples of this study predate the infection). Cell type and time point are not known.

The chain links TRBV20-1 to TRBJ1-1; D not resolved. The V gene lost 6 bases and the J gene lost 7 bases, with 18 bases spanning the gap. CDR1 DFQATT and CDR2 SNEGSKA come from the germline V gene (reference sequence). There are 13 residues in the CDR3. The CDR3 region is CSARPIAGIEAFF. The CDR3 bases are TGCAGTGCCAGACCCATAGCGGGGATTGAAGCTTTCTTT.

This chain links TRBV3-1 with TRBJ2-1; D is ambiguous. V shed 0 bases and J shed 8 bases, with 11 bases lying between them. The CDR3 contains 14 residues. The germline gives CDR1 LGHDT, CDR2 YNNKEL (reference sequence). CDR3 amino acids: CASSQEGLGDEQFF. The CDR3 DNA follows: TGTGCCAGCAGCCAAGAGGGGTTGGGCGATGAGCAGTTCTTC.

This clonotype turned up a few times. This sequence joins TRBV5-6 and TRBJ2-7; TRBD1 matches at 9 bases. CDR1 and CDR2 (germline): SGHDT, YYEEEE. The CDR3 has 15 residues. The V gene end was trimmed by 5 bases and the J gene end by 3 bases; junction bases not matched to a gene: 9. CDR3 nucleotides: TGTGCCAGCAGTCCGGCGGGGACAGGGTTCTACGAGCAGTACTTC. It encodes CASSPAGTGFYEQYF. Based on the CDR3 plus reference TRBV5-6 and TRBJ2-7, the full variable domain is DAGVTQSPTHLIKTRGQQVTLRCSPKSGHDTVSWYQQALGQGPQFIFQYYEEEERQRGNFPDRFSGHQFPNYSSELNVNALLLGDSALYLCASSPAGTGFYEQYFGPGTRLTVT.

A few counts support this clonotype. This chain connects TRBV7-8 to TRBJ2-1, with 13 bases aligning to TRBD2. V gave up 2 bases and J gave up 6 bases; unmatched junction bases: 13. Germline assignment: CDR1 SGHVS and CDR2 FQNEAQ. The CDR3 spans 19 residues. CDR3 sequence (DNA): TGTGCCAGCAGCTTAAGTCTACTAGCGGGGGGGCCAGTAGCCAATGAGCAGTTCTTC. Protein sequence: CASSLSLLAGGPVANEQFF.

The table lists this clonotype with a few counts. The chain couples TRBV6-5 to TRBJ2-3, with TRBD2 matching over 10 bases. Germline lookup yields CDR1 MNHEY and CDR2 SVGAGI. The CDR3 has 16 residues. Trimming at V came to 5 bases and at J to 2 bases, leaving 7 bases not matched to a gene. CDR3 coding DNA: TGTGCCAGCAGTCGTAAGGGACTAGCGTACACAGATACGCAGTATTTT. Protein sequence: CASSRKGLAYTDTQYF.

The V call is TRBV5-4, the J call TRBJ2-3, with 10 bases that match TRBD2. The CDR3 extends over 14 amino acids. Looked up from germline, CDR1 is SGHNT and CDR2 is YYREEE (reference sequence). Trimming took 1 base from V and 6 from J; bases not matched to a gene: 2. The CDR3 loop reads CASSLTSGEDTQYF. The CDR3 bases are TGTGCCAGCAGCTTGACTAGCGGGGAGGATACGCAGTATTTT.

The rearrangement links TRBV5-6 to TRBJ2-2, with 11 positions matching TRBD2. The trim removed 2 bases at V and 6 bases at J, leaving 6 bases unmatched. CDR3 length: 16 amino acids. Germline CDR1 is SGHDT and CDR2 is YYEEEE. CDR3 region: CASSFTSGSASGELFF. The CDR3 DNA sequence: TGTGCCAGCAGCTTTACTAGCGGGAGCGCGTCCGGGGAGCTGTTTTTT. Supplemented by reference TRBV5-6 and TRBJ2-2, the full variable domain reads DAGVTQSPTHLIKTRGQQVTLRCSPKSGHDTVSWYQQALGQGPQFIFQYYEEEERQRGNFPDRFSGHQFPNYSSELNVNALLLGDSALYLCASSFTSGSASGELFFGEGSRLTVL.

This clonotype was seen more than once but under ten times. The chain joins TRBV7-6 to TRBJ2-3; D is possibly TRBD2 (7 bases). The CDR3 runs to 13 residues. V was clipped by 8 bases and J by 1 base, with 10 bases between them. Per germline, CDR1 SGHVS and CDR2 FNYEAQ. CDR3 coding DNA: TGTGCCAGCGGGGGGGCCGGCACAGATACGCAGTATTTT. Its translation is CASGGAGTDTQYF.

This clonotype has a handful of counts. The rearrangement links TRBV20-1 to TRBJ2-7; 7 positions agree with TRBD2. Germline V gene sequence: CDR1 DFQATT, CDR2 SNEGSKA (reference sequence). The CDR3 loop spans 16 amino acids. The ends lost 5 bases at V and 2 bases at J; junction bases unmatched: 15. The CDR3 loop is CSASFIMVGGAYEQYF. The CDR3, as DNA: TGCAGTGCTTCCTTCATAATGGTGGGAGGGGCCTACGAGCAGTACTTC.

V is TRBV21-1 and J is TRBJ1-2. TRBV21-1 corresponds to a pseudogene. This CDR3 has 11 amino acids. CDR3: CASSNSARNTF. The CDR3 nucleotides are TGTGCCAGCAGCAACTCGGCCCGAAACACCTTC.

The chain joins TRBV7-2 to TRBJ1-4, with D possibly matching TRBD1 (5 bases). The germline V gene encodes CDR1 SGHTA and CDR2 FQGNSA. V lost 5 bases and J lost 12, with 22 bases in between. This CDR3 is built from 15 residues. For the CDR3, the DNA is TGTGCCAGCAGCGCTTCCGGGACCGCGGGCGGGGAACTGTTTTTT. It is translated as CASSASGTAGGELFF.

This clonotype has only a few counts. The gene calls are TRBV30 and TRBJ2-7; D call uncertain. Deletions cut 1 base from V and 2 bases from J, with 9 bases between. The CDR3 contains 13 residues. The germline CDR1 and CDR2 sequences are GTSNPN and SVGIG (reference sequence). CDR3 nucleotide sequence: TGTGCCTGGAGTGGGGCCCAGGCCTACGAGCAGTACTTC. Amino acids: CAWSGAQAYEQYF.

This clonotype was counted a few times. The V and J genes are TRBV6-5 and TRBJ2-3; tentative D call: TRBD2 (5 bases). Germline V gene lookup returns CDR1 MNHEY and CDR2 SVGAGI. V dropped 2 bases and J dropped 0 bases, with 9 bases sitting between them. The CDR3 has 15 amino acids. This CDR3 reads CASSYSGGSTDTQYF. The CDR3, as DNA: TGTGCCAGCAGTTACAGCGGCGGGAGCACAGATACGCAGTATTTT.

The CDR3 loop is CASSSGYYEQYF. DNA of the CDR3: TGTGCCAGCAGCTCGGGTTACTACGAGCAGTACTTC. V usage is TRBV6-2 or TRBV6-3 and J usage is TRBJ2-7; D uncertain. CDR3 size: 12 residues. V lost 6 bases and J 3 bases, leaving 9 bases between the germline ends. Germline V gene lookup returns CDR1 MNHEY and CDR2 SVGEGT.

The table lists this clonotype with a few counts. This chain links TRBV27 with TRBJ2-5, with TRBD1 as a possible D gene (6 bases). The CDR3 consists of 14 residues. Germline CDR1 reads MNHEY; CDR2 reads SMNVEV (reference sequence). V was trimmed by 5 bases and J by 1 base, leaving 11 bases between them. CDR3 amino acids: CASSTGQSQETQYF. The CDR3 bases are TGTGCCAGCAGTACTGGACAGTCCCAAGAGACCCAGTACTTC.

This clonotype was counted at least ten times. The V call is TRBV20-1, the J call TRBJ2-1, with 8 bases fitting TRBD2. After removal of 0 bases from V and 6 bases from J, the junction contained 13 bases not matched to a gene. The CDR3 has 17 residues. Germline V CDR1 and CDR2: DFQATT, SNEGSKA (reference sequence). This CDR3 reads CSARDVGAGGPFNEQFF. The CDR3 DNA reads as TGCAGTGCTAGAGATGTCGGGGCGGGGGGACCGTTCAATGAGCAGTTCTTC.

This rearrangement joins TRBV2 to TRBJ2-7; no reliable D call. This CDR3 has 15 residues. Germline CDR1 reads SNHLY; CDR2 reads FYNNEI. Trimming pared 0 bases from V and 3 bases from J, leaving 12 bases between. CDR3: CASSEAQSYSYEQYF. CDR3 coding DNA: TGTGCCAGCAGTGAAGCCCAAAGCTACAGCTACGAGCAGTACTTC.